This TCR beta chain emerged from a study of blood T cell repertoires in COVID-19. The wider study: Whether acute or convalescent, the COVID-19 samples came from the United States, Italy and Spain. From T cells, B-cell-depleted T cells, or PBMCs came the material, which was cDNA or gDNA.

Per the authors' pipeline: Estimated nucleated cell counts came from reference gene primer amplification. Generated by immunoSEQ multiplex PCR, the TCRdb table keeps only in-frame clones and is missing some. V, J and clone size derive from that table, while D and trimming were established from the DNA sequence. Here the sample spans about 150,000 clones, around 89% being singletons. V lost 7 bases, J lost 6 bases, and 19 bases lay in between. The CDR3 spans 16 residues. Germline CDR1 LNHDA, CDR2 SQIVND (reference sequence). Input material: peripheral blood. The V call is TRBV19, the J call TRBJ1-6, with D tentatively TRBD1 (5 bases). The clonotype comes from a woman between 40 and 55 years old with acute or convalescent COVID-19. CDR3 nucleotide sequence: TGTGCCAGTACAGGGTCCAACCTTCAGCCTAATTCACCCCTCCACTTT. This sequence encodes CASTGSNLQPNSPLHF.